The 20 T cell receptor beta chains given below trace back to one sample, sequenced in a study of blood T cell repertoires in COVID-19. TCRdb's copy holds only in-frame clones and misses some; the assay was immunoSEQ multiplex PCR. The sample records about 280,000 clones, roughly 87% being singletons. The sample was PBMCs or T cells enriched from blood (not recorded which). Every receptor here comes from a woman in her forties who had recovered from COVID-19.

The gene calls are TRBV28 and TRBJ1-4; D is perhaps TRBD1 (5 bases). Trimming shortened V by 3 bases and J by 7 bases, and 6 bases separated the two germline ends. This CDR3 region has 12 residues. From germline, CDR1 is MDHEN and CDR2 SYDVKM. In DNA, the CDR3 is TGTGCCAGCAGTTTCCAGGGTGAAAAACTGTTTTTT. Translation gives CASSFQGEKLFF.

This chain joins TRBV25-1 and TRBJ2-1; 11 positions match TRBD2. Germline lookup yields CDR1 MGHDK and CDR2 SYGVNS. The J segment lost 8 bases and the V segment lost 4 bases, leaving 13 bases of the junction unmatched. The CDR3 totals 17 residues. This CDR3 reads CASSAPSVAGGGDEQFF. The CDR3 DNA follows: TGTGCCAGCAGTGCCCCATCGGTAGCGGGAGGGGGGGATGAGCAGTTCTTC. The full variable domain, rest sourced from reference TRBV25-1 and TRBJ2-1, is EADIYQTPRYLVIGTGKKITLECSQTMGHDKMYWYQQDPGMELHLIHYSYGVNSTEKGDLSSESTVSRIRTEHFPLTLESARPSHTSQYLCASSAPSVAGGGDEQFFGPGTRLTVL.

The chain joins TRBV7-8 to TRBJ1-5; 9 nucleotides align to TRBD1. CDR3 length: 13 amino acids. Germline lookup yields CDR1 SGHVS and CDR2 FQNEAQ. J gave up 7 bases and V 5 bases, and 3 bases lay outside the gene matches. CDR3: CASSVQGAQPQHF. CDR3 DNA sequence: TGTGCCAGCAGCGTACAGGGGGCGCAGCCCCAGCATTTT.

This clone has more than one count but fewer than ten. Other DNA sequences of this sample code for an identical CDR3. The genes are TRBV7-2 and TRBJ2-2, with TRBD2 matching 7 bases. This CDR3 has 15 residues. Germline lookup yields CDR1 SGHTA and CDR2 FQGNSA. Unmatched junction bases numbered 3, after V lost 2 bases and J lost 3 bases. The CDR3 DNA follows: TGTGCCAGCAGCTTACTCGCGGGAGACACCGGGGAGCTGTTTTTT. As protein: CASSLLAGDTGELFF.

The chain joins TRBV6-5 to TRBJ1-5, with D possibly being TRBD1 (5 bases). The CDR3 consists of 15 residues. Trimming left V 6 bases short and J 2 bases short, with 14 bases between. Germline loops: CDR1 MNHEY, CDR2 SVGAGI. DNA of the CDR3: TGTGCCAGCAGCTCCGGACAAACCCGCAATCAGCCCCAGCATTTT. Its translation is CASSSGQTRNQPQHF.

The chain has TRBV5-1 and TRBJ1-4; D is unclear. Germline CDR1 SGHRS, CDR2 YFSETQ. The V gene lost 3 bases and the J gene lost 4 bases, with 13 bases spanning the gap. This CDR3 has 15 residues. CDR3 residues: CASSSLPGLNEKLFF. In nucleotides, the CDR3 is TGCGCCAGCAGCTCCCTCCCAGGTCTTAATGAAAAACTGTTTTTT.

The rearrangement uses TRBV28 and TRBJ2-1, with D perhaps TRBD2 (7 bases). Germline lookup yields CDR1 MDHEN and CDR2 SYDVKM. Trimming cost V 3 bases and J 9 bases, with 15 bases left between them. This CDR3 has 14 residues. CDR3 residues: CASSFFRGAPEQFF. In DNA form, the CDR3 reads TGTGCCAGCAGTTTCTTTCGGGGGGCGCCTGAGCAGTTCTTC.

This clone has just a few counts. The rearrangement links TRBV28 to TRBJ2-1; 7 positions match TRBD2. The CDR3 length is 16 residues. V shed 4 bases and J 5 bases; nucleotides not matched to a gene: 11. Germline values: CDR1 MDHEN, CDR2 SYDVKM. Written as DNA, the CDR3 is TGTGCCAGCAGTTCGTATCTAGCGGAGTCCCACAATGAGCAGTTCTTC. This translates into CASSSYLAESHNEQFF.

J is TRBJ1-1 and V is TRBV7-3, with a possible D match to TRBD1 (5 bases). The CDR3 consists of 14 residues. The V end lost 2 bases, the J end lost 4 bases, and 11 bases lay between the germline ends. Germline V gene data show CDR1 as SGHTA and CDR2 as FQGTGA. In DNA form, the CDR3 reads TGTGCCAGCAGCTTATGGGGGGGAGGCACTGAAGCTTTCTTT. As protein: CASSLWGGGTEAFF.

The count of this clone is one. The rearrangement uses TRBV27 and TRBJ2-5, with D perhaps matching TRBD1 (6 bases). V was clipped by 1 base and J by 0 bases, with 9 bases between them. The CDR3 has 15 amino acids. Germline CDR1 reads MNHEY; CDR2 reads SMNVEV (reference sequence). DNA of the CDR3: TGTGCCAGCAGTTTATGGGACAAGTACCAAGAGACCCAGTACTTC. This sequence encodes CASSLWDKYQETQYF.

The chain joins TRBV27 to TRBJ1-6; no clear D gene. The CDR3 length is 15 residues. CDR1 is MNHEY and CDR2 is SMNVEV in the germline V gene (reference sequence). V lost 3 bases and J lost 7, with 13 bases in between. For the CDR3, the DNA is TGTGCCAGCAGTTTGTGGCAGGCCCAGAATTCACCCCTCCACTTT. It specifies CASSLWQAQNSPLHF.

This clone was counted once. This rearrangement joins TRBV24-1 to TRBJ2-3; TRBD1 matches 7 bases. Trimming cost V 0 bases and J 1 base; bases outside gene matches: 6. The CDR3 sequence is 17 residues long. Germline V gene data show CDR1 as KGHDR and CDR2 as SFDVKD. CDR3 sequence reads: CATSDLQAGTGTDTQYF. DNA for the CDR3: TGTGCCACCAGTGATTTGCAGGCCGGGACAGGCACAGATACGCAGTATTTT.

The chain couples TRBV25-1 to TRBJ1-2; 11 bases are a match to TRBD1. The V gene's germline CDR1 is MGHDK and CDR2 SYGVNS. The CDR3 spans 14 residues. V lost 6 bases and J lost 5; bases outside the gene matches: 5. The CDR3 region has the DNA TGTGCCAGCAGAAGGACAGGGGGCGGGTATGGCTACACCTTC. Its protein is CASRRTGGGYGYTF.

The CDR3 protein is CATSFWGRSNQPQHF. CDR3 nucleotide sequence: TGTGCCACCAGTTTCTGGGGGCGAAGCAATCAGCCCCAGCATTTT. The chain uses TRBV24-1 and TRBJ1-5, with D maybe TRBD1 (6 bases). V gave up 6 bases and J gave up 1 base, with 12 bases separating them. This CDR3 is 15 amino acids long. Germline-derived CDR1 and CDR2 are KGHDR and SFDVKD.

V gene TRBV6-2 or TRBV6-3 combines with J gene TRBJ1-5, with a weak D call TRBD1 (6 bases). Germline V gives CDR1 MNHEY, CDR2 SVGEGT. Trimming pared 2 bases from V and 3 bases from J, leaving 14 bases between. The CDR3 is 16 residues long. The CDR3 DNA sequence: TGTGCCAGCAGTTACCGGGGCCACAGGGTCAATCAGCCCCAGCATTTT. This translates into CASSYRGHRVNQPQHF.

V usage is TRBV3-1 (or the pseudogene TRBV3-2) and J usage is TRBJ2-1, with TRBD2 identical over 8 bases. V shed 4 bases and J 8 bases; nucleotides not matched to a gene: 7. The CDR3 spans 14 residues. Germline-derived CDR1 and CDR2 are LGHDT and YNNKEL (reference sequence). CDR3 nucleotide sequence: TGTGCCAGCAGCCCCCGCGGGACTAGGTATGAGCAGTTCTTC. It encodes CASSPRGTRYEQFF.

CDR3 loop: CAWSTKGGLPLHF. The CDR3 coding sequence is TGTGCCTGGAGTACAAAGGGGGGGTTGCCCCTCCACTTT. The rearrangement uses TRBV30 and TRBJ1-6, with TRBD1 as a possible D gene (6 bases). Germline values: CDR1 GTSNPN, CDR2 SVGIG (reference sequence). V dropped 2 bases and J dropped 13 bases, with 15 bases sitting between them. The CDR3 is made up of 13 amino acids.

J is TRBJ2-2 and V is TRBV19; 9 nucleotides agree with TRBD2. V was clipped by 7 bases and J by 5 bases; unmatched bases: 8. The CDR3 runs 15 residues. In germline, CDR1 is LNHDA, CDR2 SQIVND (reference sequence). The CDR3 bases are TGTGCCAGTATCCCGACTAGCGGCATGACCGGGGAGCTGTTTTTT. Protein: CASIPTSGMTGELFF.

V gene TRBV2 combines with J gene TRBJ1-3; D might be TRBD1 (6 bases). Trimming took off 6 bases at V and 0 bases at J, with 12 bases between the two ends. This CDR3 has 15 amino acids. CDR1 SNHLY and CDR2 FYNNEI come from the germline V gene. CDR3 in DNA: TGTGCCAGCAGCCTTGACAGGAGCTCTGGAAACACCATATATTTT. This codes for CASSLDRSSGNTIYF.

The DNA for the CDR3 is TGCAGCGTTGAAGTGGCAGTGAACACTGAAGCTTTCTTT. Translating gives CSVEVAVNTEAFF. The rearrangement links TRBV29-1 to TRBJ1-1; D is ambiguous. The CDR3 runs to 13 residues. Trimming cost V 1 base and J 0 bases, with 6 bases left between them. Germline values: CDR1 SQVTM, CDR2 ANQGSEA.